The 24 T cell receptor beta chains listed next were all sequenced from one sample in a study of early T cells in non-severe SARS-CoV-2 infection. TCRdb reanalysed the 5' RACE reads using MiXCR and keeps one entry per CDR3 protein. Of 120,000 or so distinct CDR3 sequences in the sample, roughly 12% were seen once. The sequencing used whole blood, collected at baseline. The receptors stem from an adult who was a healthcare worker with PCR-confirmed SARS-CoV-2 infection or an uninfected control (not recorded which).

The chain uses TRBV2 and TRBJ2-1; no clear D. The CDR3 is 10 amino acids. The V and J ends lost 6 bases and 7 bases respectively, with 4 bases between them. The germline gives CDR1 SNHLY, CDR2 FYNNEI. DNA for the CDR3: TGTGCCAGCAGGGCAAATGAGCAGTTCTTC. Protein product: CASRANEQFF. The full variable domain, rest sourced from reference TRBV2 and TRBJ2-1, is EPEVTQTPSHQVTQMGQEVILRCVPISNHLYFYWYRQILGQKVEFLVSFYNNEISEKSEIFDDQFSVERPDGSNFTLKIRSTKLEDSAMYFCASRANEQFFGPGTRLTVL.

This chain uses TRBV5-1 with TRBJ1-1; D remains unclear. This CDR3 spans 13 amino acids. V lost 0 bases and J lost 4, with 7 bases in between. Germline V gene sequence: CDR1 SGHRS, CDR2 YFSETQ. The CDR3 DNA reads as TGCGCCAGCAGCTTGGTACCCCCCACTGAAGCTTTCTTT. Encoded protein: CASSLVPPTEAFF.

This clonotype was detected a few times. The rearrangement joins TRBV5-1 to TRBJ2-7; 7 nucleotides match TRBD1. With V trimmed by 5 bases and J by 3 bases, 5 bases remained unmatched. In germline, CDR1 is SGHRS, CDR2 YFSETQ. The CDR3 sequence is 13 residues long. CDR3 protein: CASRRTGRYEQYF. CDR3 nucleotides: TGCGCCAGCAGAAGGACAGGACGCTACGAGCAGTACTTC.

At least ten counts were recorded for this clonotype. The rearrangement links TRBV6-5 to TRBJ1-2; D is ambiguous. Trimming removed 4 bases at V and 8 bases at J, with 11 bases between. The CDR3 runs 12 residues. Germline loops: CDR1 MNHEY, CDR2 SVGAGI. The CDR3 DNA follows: TGTGCCAGCAGTTCCACCCGAGGGGGCTACACCTTC. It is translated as CASSSTRGGYTF.

The CDR3 spells CASSFYADYGYTF. For the CDR3, the DNA is TGTGCCAGCAGTTTCTACGCCGACTATGGCTACACCTTC. The chain couples TRBV12-3 or TRBV12-4 to TRBJ1-2; D call uncertain. The germline V and J ends were trimmed by 3 bases and 3 bases, with 8 bases remaining between them. This CDR3 spans 13 amino acids.

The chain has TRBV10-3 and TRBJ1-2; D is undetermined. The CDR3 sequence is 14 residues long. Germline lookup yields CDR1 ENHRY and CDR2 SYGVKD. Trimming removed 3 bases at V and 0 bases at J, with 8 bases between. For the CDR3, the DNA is TGTGCCATCAGTGAACGGTCGTCTAACTATGGCTACACCTTC. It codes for CAISERSSNYGYTF.

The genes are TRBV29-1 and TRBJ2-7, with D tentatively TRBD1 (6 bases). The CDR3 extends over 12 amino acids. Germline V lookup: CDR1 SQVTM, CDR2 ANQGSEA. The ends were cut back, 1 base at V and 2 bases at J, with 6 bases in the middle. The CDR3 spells CSVEGGPYEQYF. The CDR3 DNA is TGCAGCGTTGAAGGGGGGCCCTACGAGCAGTACTTC.

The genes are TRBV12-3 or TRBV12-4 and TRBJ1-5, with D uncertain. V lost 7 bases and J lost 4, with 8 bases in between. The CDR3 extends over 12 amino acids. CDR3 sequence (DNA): TGTGCCAGCACCCAAGGGAATCAGCCCCAGCATTTT. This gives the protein CASTQGNQPQHF.

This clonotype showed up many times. The CDR3 loop reads CASSLNHGRGTDTQYF. CDR3 nucleotides: TGTGCCAGCAGCTTAAATCACGGGAGGGGCACAGATACGCAGTATTTT. This chain joins TRBV11-2 and TRBJ2-3; 8 bases fit TRBD2. The CDR3 is 16 amino acids. Germline-derived CDR1 and CDR2 are SGHAT and FQNNGV. J lost 1 base, V lost 2 bases, and 5 bases had no gene match.

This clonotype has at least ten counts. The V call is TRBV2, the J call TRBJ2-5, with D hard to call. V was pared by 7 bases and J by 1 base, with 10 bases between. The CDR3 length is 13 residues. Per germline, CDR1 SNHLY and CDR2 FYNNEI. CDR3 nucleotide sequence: TGTGCCAGCAACAAGGACCTCCAAGAGACCCAGTACTTC. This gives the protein CASNKDLQETQYF.

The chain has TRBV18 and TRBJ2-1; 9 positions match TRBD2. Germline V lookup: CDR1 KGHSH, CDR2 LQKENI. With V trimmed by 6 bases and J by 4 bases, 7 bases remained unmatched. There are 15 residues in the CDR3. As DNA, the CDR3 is TGTGCCAGCTCCCCGCGGACTAGCGAGTACAATGAGCAGTTCTTC. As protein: CASSPRTSEYNEQFF.

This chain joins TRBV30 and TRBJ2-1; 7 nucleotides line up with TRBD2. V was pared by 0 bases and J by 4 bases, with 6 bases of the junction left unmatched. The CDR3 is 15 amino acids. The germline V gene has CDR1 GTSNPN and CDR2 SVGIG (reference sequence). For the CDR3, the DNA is TGTGCCTGGAGTGTAGGCGGGAGTTTGTACAATGAGCAGTTCTTC. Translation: CAWSVGGSLYNEQFF.

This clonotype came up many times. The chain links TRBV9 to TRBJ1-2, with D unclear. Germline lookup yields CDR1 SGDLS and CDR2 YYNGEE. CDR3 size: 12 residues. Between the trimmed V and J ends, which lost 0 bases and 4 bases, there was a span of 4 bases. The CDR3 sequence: CASSVDGYGYTF. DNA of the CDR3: TGTGCCAGCAGCGTAGATGGCTATGGCTACACCTTC. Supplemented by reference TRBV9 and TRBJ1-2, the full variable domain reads DSGVTQTPKHLITATGQRVTLRCSPRSGDLSVYWYQQSLDQGLQFLIQYYNGEERAKGNILERFSAQQFPDLHSELNLSSLELGDSALYFCASSVDGYGYTFGSGTRLTVV.

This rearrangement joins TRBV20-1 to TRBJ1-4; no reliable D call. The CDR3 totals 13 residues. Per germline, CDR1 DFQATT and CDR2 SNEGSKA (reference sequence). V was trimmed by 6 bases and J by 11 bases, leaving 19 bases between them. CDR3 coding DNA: TGCAGTGCCTATCCGCCCCTTGAGGCTAAACTGTTTTTT. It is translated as CSAYPPLEAKLFF.

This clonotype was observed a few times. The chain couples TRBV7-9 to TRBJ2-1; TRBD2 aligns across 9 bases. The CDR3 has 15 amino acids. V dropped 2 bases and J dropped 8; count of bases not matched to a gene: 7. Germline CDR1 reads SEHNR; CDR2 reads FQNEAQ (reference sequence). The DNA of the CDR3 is TGTGCCAGCAGCTTACTAGCGGGGCCACTTGATGAGCAGTTCTTC. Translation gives CASSLLAGPLDEQFF.

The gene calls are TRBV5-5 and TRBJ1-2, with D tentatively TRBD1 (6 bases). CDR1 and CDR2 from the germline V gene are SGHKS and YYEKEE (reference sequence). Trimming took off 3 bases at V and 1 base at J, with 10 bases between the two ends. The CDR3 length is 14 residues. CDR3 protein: CASSYDRSNYGYTF. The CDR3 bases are TGTGCCAGCAGCTACGACAGGAGTAACTATGGCTACACCTTC. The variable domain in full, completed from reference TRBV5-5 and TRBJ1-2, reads DAGVTQSPTHLIKTRGQQVTLRCSPISGHKSVSWYQQVLGQGPQFIFQYYEKEERGRGNFPDRFSARQFPNYSSELNVNALLLGDSALYLCASSYDRSNYGYTFGSGTRLTVV.

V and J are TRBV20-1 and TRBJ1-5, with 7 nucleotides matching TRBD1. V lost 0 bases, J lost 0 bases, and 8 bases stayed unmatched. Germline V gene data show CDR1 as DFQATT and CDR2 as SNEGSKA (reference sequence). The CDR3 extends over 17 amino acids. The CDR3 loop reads CSARDAFRQGSNQPQHF. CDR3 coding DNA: TGCAGTGCTAGAGATGCTTTTAGACAGGGTAGCAATCAGCCCCAGCATTTT.

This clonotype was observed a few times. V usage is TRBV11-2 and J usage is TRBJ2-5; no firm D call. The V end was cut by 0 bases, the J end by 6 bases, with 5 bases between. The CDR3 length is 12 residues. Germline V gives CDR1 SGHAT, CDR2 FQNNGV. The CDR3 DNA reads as TGTGCCAGCAGCTTAGATAGAAAGACCCAGTACTTC. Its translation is CASSLDRKTQYF.

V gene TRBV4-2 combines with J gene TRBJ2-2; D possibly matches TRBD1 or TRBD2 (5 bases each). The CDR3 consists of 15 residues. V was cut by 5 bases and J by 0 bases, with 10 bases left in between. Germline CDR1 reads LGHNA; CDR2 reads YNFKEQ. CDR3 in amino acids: CASSEGTANTGELFF. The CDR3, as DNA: TGTGCCAGCAGCGAGGGGACGGCGAACACCGGGGAGCTGTTTTTT.

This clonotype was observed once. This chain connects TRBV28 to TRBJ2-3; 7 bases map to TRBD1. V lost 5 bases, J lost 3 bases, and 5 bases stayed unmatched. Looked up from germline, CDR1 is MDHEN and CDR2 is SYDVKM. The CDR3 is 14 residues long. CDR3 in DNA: TGTGCCAGCAGTCTGACAGGGAGAACAGATACGCAGTATTTT. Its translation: CASSLTGRTDTQYF.

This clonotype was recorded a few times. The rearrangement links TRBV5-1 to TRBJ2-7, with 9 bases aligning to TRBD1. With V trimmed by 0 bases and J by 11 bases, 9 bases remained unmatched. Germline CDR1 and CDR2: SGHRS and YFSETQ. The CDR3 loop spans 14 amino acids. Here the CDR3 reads CASSLGTGDVGEYF. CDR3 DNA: TGCGCCAGCAGCTTGGGGACAGGGGATGTAGGCGAGTACTTC.

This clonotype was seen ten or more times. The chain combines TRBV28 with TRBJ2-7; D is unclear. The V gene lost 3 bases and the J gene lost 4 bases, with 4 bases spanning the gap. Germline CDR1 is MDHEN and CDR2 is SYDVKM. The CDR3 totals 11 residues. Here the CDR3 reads CASSLKYEQYF. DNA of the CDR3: TGTGCCAGCAGTTTGAAGTACGAGCAGTACTTC.

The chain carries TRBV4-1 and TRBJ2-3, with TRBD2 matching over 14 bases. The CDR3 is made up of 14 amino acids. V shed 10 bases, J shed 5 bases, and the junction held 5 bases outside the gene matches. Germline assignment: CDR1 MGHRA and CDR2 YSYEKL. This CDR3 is CAILTSGRVDTQYF. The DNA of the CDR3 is TGCGCCATCCTGACTAGCGGGAGGGTAGATACGCAGTATTTT.

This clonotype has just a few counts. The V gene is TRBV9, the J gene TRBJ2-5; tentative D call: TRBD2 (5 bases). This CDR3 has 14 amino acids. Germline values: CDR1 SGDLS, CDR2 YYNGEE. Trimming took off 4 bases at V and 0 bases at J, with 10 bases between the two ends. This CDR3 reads CASSHERDQETQYF. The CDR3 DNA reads TGTGCCAGCAGCCACGAGAGGGACCAAGAGACCCAGTACTTC.